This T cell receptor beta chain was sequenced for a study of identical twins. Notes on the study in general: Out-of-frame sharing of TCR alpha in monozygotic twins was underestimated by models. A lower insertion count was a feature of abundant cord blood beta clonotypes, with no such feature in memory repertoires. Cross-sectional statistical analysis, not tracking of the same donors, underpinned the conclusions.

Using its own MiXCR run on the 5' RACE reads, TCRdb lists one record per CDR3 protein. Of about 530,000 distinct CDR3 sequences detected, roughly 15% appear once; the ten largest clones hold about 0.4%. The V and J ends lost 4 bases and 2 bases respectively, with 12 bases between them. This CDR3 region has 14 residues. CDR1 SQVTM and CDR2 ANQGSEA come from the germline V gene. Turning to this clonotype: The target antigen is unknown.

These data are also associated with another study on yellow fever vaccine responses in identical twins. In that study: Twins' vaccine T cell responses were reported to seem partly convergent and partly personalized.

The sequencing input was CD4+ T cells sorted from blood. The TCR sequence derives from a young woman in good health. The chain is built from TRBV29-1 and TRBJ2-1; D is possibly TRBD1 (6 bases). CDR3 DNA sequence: TGCAGCGTTGCTACAGGGAGAGCCTACAATGAGCAGTTCTTC. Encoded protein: CSVATGRAYNEQFF.